Detailed here is one TCR beta chain. Germline CDR1 SGHAT, CDR2 FQNNGV. V shed 3 bases and J shed 2 bases, with 6 bases lying between them. This CDR3 spans 13 amino acids. The sample originates from a study of shared clonotypes between healthy human individuals. Method: immunoSEQ multiplex PCR; TCRdb's copy keeps in-frame clones and lacks some. The profile shows approximately 480,000 clones, about three quarters of them singletons. Every donor, a Caucasian adult, lived in Nashville, Tennessee. Input material: PBMCs. The TCR was taken from a woman aged 40 to 50 in good health. Some clones in this sample may be carry-over from other donors' samples. This chain uses TRBV11-2 with TRBJ2-3; D is uncertain. In DNA form, the CDR3 reads TGTGCCAGCAGCTTTCCCAACACAGATACGCAGTATTTT. Translating gives CASSFPNTDTQYF. The whole variable domain, filled in from reference TRBV11-2 and TRBJ2-3, reads EAGVAQSPRYKIIEKRQSVAFWCNPISGHATLYWYQQILGQGPKLLIQFQNNGVVDDSQLPKDRFSAERLKGVDSTLKIQPAKLEDSAVYLCASSFPNTDTQYFGPGTRLTVL.